What follows are 12 T cell receptor beta chains derived from one specimen sequenced in a study of T cell responses to AZD1222 COVID-19 vaccine. Assay: immunoSEQ multiplex PCR; the TCRdb copy retains only in-frame clones and omits some. The data contain over 110,000 clones, more than 90% of them singletons. The sample was peripheral blood, taken on day 0 of AZD1222 vaccination. Receptors originate from an adult in good health.

The genes are TRBV27 and TRBJ2-1, with 7 bases fitting TRBD2. Germline lookup yields CDR1 MNHEY and CDR2 SMNVEV (reference sequence). This CDR3 comprises 17 residues. With V trimmed by 4 bases and J by 1 base, 10 bases remained unmatched. This CDR3 is CASSSGGAGPSYNEQFF. CDR3 sequence (DNA): TGTGCCAGCAGTTCGGGGGGAGCGGGCCCTTCCTACAATGAGCAGTTCTTC.

This clone was recorded once. This chain uses TRBV5-1 with TRBJ1-6; 7 nucleotides agree with TRBD1. The germline CDR1 and CDR2 sequences are SGHRS and YFSETQ. This CDR3 is 14 amino acids long. After removal of 4 bases from V and 8 bases from J, the junction contained 6 bases not matched to a gene. The CDR3: CASSLDRVDSPLHF. In DNA form, the CDR3 reads TGCGCCAGCAGCCTCGACAGGGTTGATTCACCCCTCCACTTT.

The CDR3 is CASSFYAYGYTF. The CDR3 DNA reads as TGTGCCAGCAGCTTCTACGCCTATGGCTACACCTTC. The chain employs TRBV7-2 and TRBJ1-2; D ambiguous. CDR3 length equals 12 residues. CDR1 SGHTA and CDR2 FQGNSA come from the germline V gene. Trimming stripped 3 bases from V and 4 bases from J, with 6 bases between.

The chain employs TRBV7-3 and TRBJ2-3, with TRBD1 matching 7 bases. CDR3 length: 15 residues. Germline assignment: CDR1 SGHTA and CDR2 FQGTGA. Trimming removed 1 base from V and 2 bases from J; junction bases left unmatched: 3. The CDR3 DNA follows: TGTGCCAGCAGCTTAAGGGGACAGAACACAGATACGCAGTATTTT. Translation: CASSLRGQNTDTQYF. Looking up the rest from reference TRBV7-3 and TRBJ2-3 gives the full variable domain: GAGVSQTPSNKVTEKGKYVELRCDPISGHTALYWYRQSLGQGPEFLIYFQGTGAADDSGLPNDRFFAVRPEGSVSTLKIQRTERGDSAVYLCASSLRGQNTDTQYFGPGTRLTVL.

V gene TRBV11-2 combines with J gene TRBJ2-7; 7 bases fit TRBD1. J gave up 2 bases and V 8 bases, and 3 bases lay outside the gene matches. There are 12 residues in the CDR3. Germline CDR1 and CDR2: SGHAT and FQNNGV. As DNA, the CDR3 is TGTGCCAGCGGACAGGCCCCCTACGAGCAGTACTTC. It specifies CASGQAPYEQYF.

This chain connects TRBV28 to TRBJ2-7; D is unresolved. The CDR3 totals 14 residues. V was trimmed by 3 bases and J by 0 bases, leaving 9 bases between them. Per the germline V gene, CDR1 is MDHEN and CDR2 is SYDVKM. CDR3 protein: CASSLPQASYEQYF. CDR3 DNA sequence: TGTGCCAGCAGTTTGCCCCAGGCCTCCTACGAGCAGTACTTC.

This chain connects TRBV13 to TRBJ2-5, with 8 bases aligning to TRBD2. Germline V gene sequence: CDR1 PRHDT, CDR2 FYEKMQ (reference sequence). With V trimmed by 5 bases and J by 5 bases, 16 bases remained unmatched. CDR3 length: 17 residues. The CDR3 loop reads CASSGTSGSGYVETQYF. The CDR3 region has the DNA TGTGCCAGCAGCGGGACCAGCGGGAGTGGATATGTTGAGACCCAGTACTTC.

This clone appeared a single time. This chain connects TRBV6-6 to TRBJ1-5; D not resolved. CDR1 is MNHNY, CDR2 SVGAGI, per germline (reference sequence). V lost 7 bases and J lost 7, with 23 bases in between. There are 16 residues in the CDR3. The CDR3 DNA reads as TGTGCCAGCACTTTCGCGGCTAGGGCTGGGAGGCAGCCCCAGCATTTT. It codes for CASTFAARAGRQPQHF.

The chain is built from TRBV28 and TRBJ2-3; 16 bases are shared with TRBD2. V trimming: 5 bases; J trimming: 8 bases; junction bases outside the gene matches: 7. The CDR3 runs 16 residues. CDR1 is MDHEN and CDR2 is SYDVKM in the germline V gene. In nucleotides, the CDR3 is TGTGCCAGCAGTCCTGGGACTAGCGGGAGGGCGGGTACGCAGTATTTT. This sequence encodes CASSPGTSGRAGTQYF.

The chain employs TRBV24-1 and TRBJ2-3; the D gene is possibly TRBD2 (5 bases). The CDR3 contains 15 residues. V lost 10 bases to trimming and J lost 4 bases, with 20 bases between them. Per germline, CDR1 KGHDR and CDR2 SFDVKD. CDR3 protein: CATASGPSGADTQYF. The CDR3 nucleotides read TGTGCCACAGCCTCCGGCCCCTCCGGGGCAGATACGCAGTATTTT.

V is TRBV18 and J is TRBJ2-4; 14 positions agree with TRBD2. Germline V gene lookup returns CDR1 KGHSH and CDR2 LQKENI. The CDR3 is made up of 18 amino acids. V dropped 0 bases and J dropped 2; count of bases not matched to a gene: 3. CDR3: CASSPPGLAGVPKNIQYF. CDR3 nucleotide sequence: TGTGCCAGCTCACCACCGGGACTAGCGGGAGTACCCAAAAACATTCAGTACTTC.

The J gene is TRBJ2-7, the V gene TRBV2; 13 positions match TRBD2. CDR3 length: 16 amino acids. Trimming took 1 base from V and 3 from J; bases not matched to a gene: 3. From germline, CDR1 is SNHLY and CDR2 FYNNEI. In DNA form, the CDR3 reads TGTGCCAGCAGTGAAGGACTAGCGGGAGGCCGCTACGAGCAGTACTTC. Translating gives CASSEGLAGGRYEQYF.